This T cell receptor (beta chain) was obtained from a study of blood T cell repertoires in COVID-19 (TCRdb year 2020). Regarding the study in general: Collaborator samples came from the United States, Italy and Spain and covered acute and convalescent phases of COVID-19. Where available, HLA class I and class II types were taken from metadata supplied by the sample provider and were not determined by assay-based typing. The samples were drawn from the first 160 participants of the ongoing ImmuneRACE study and from over a thousand subjects provided by 6 global collaborators. Nearly every sample came with metadata listing a de-identified subject ID, COVID-19 status, age in years and sex. A freely available public database, intended as a resource for researchers studying the immune response to SARS-CoV-2, is where the repertoires were released. The material from the prospective study consisted of cDNA or gDNA derived from T cells, B-cell-depleted T cells, or PBMCs. The dataset comprised deeply sampled blood TCRbeta repertoires from subjects exposed to, actively infected with, or recovered from COVID-19.

In the prospective study, participants were roughly 18 to 90 years old, resided in approximately 25 geographic areas of the United States, and were enrolled through a virtual design. Cohort assignment in the prospective study relied on participant-reported clinical history from a screening survey and a study questionnaire. A participant counted as exposed if, within 2 weeks of entering the study, that participant had been in contact with someone who had a PCR-confirmed or clinician-diagnosed COVID-19 case. Each participant in the prospective study had whole blood, serum and a nasopharyngeal or oropharyngeal swab collected by mobile phlebotomists. Over an approximately 2-month period, participants in the prospective study had the option of providing additional blood draws and questionnaires. Prospective study blood samples were shipped either frozen or at room temperature before DNA extraction.

The germline ends are 9 bases apart after V is trimmed by 4 bases and J by 8 bases. The CDR3 covers 13 residues, taking in both the cysteine and the phenylalanine. This entry keeps only the CDR3 DNA: 39 bases, framed from base 1. For CDR1 and CDR2, the germline V gene lists SGHAT and FQNNGV. TCRbeta CDR3 regions were amplified from genomic DNA by means of the immunoSEQ Assay, a bias-controlled multiplex PCR. The authors processed their data as follows. Nucleated cell counts per sample were estimated from amplification of reference gene primers within the assay. Sequence reads were collapsed and filtered to measure the absolute abundance of every unique TCRbeta CDR3 rearrangement. Productive Simpson clonality was computed per sample as the square root of Simpson's diversity index over productive rearrangements. TCRdb obtained this table from immuneACCESS and retained in-frame rearrangements with V and J assigned. These tables miss some clones; where compared with another copy, unresolved V genes account for less than half of the shortfall, and the remainder is unexplained. The D gene and trimming were derived from the DNA, and the V and J assignments and clone size from that table. The sample profile shows 250,000 to 300,000 clones; roughly 80% of them were found once. More than 4% of the sample comes from the top ten.

This clone was recorded only once. It has no known antigen specificity. No base-level quality is on record; no much larger clone is a single base apart. Study-wide findings and limitations: Clinical and demographic metadata were provided uncurated, with the amount varying by source and participant.

The material sequenced was PBMCs or T cells enriched from blood (not recorded which). The chain is encoded by TRBV11-2 joined to TRBJ1-6, with the D gene not confidently named. This receptor was identified in a man in his forties who had been exposed to COVID-19. The DNA sequence follows: TGTGCCAGCAGCTATCGGTTAGATTCACCCCTCCACTTT. Translation gives CASSYRLDSPLHF.